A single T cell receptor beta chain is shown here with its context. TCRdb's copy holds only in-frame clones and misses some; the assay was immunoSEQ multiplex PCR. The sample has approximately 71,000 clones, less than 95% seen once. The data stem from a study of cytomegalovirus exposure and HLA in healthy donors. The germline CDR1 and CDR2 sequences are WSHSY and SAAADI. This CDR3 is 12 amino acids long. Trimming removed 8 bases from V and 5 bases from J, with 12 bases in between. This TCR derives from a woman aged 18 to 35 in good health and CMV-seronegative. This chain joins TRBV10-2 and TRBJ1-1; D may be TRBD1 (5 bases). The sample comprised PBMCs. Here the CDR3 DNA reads TGCGCCAGCGGAGCCACAGGAACTGAAGCTTTCTTT. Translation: CASGATGTEAFF.